Sequencing of this T cell receptor beta chain was carried out in a study of shared clonotypes between healthy human individuals. Each subset's genomic DNA was shared equally among a number of immunoSEQ plates. Repertoires were generated with immunoSEQ multiplex PCR, while TCRdb's copy carries only in-frame clones and drops some. The table lists about 2.3 million clones, about 90% of them singletons. Points from the study as a whole: As a rule, naive subsets had a larger estimated richness than memory subsets.

On this clone: Its antigen is undetermined.

The sequenced sample consisted of naive CD4+ T cells from PBMCs. Subset here: CD45RA+ positively selected. This receptor was identified in a man aged 18-30 years in good health. Some clones in this sample may be carry-over from other donors' samples.

DNA of the CDR3: TGTGCCAGCAGCTTAACCCGGGACGGAACCTATGGCTACACCTTC. The encoded protein is CASSLTRDGTYGYTF. The chain recombines TRBV7-3 with TRBJ1-2, with a weak D call TRBD1 (5 bases). V dropped 0 bases and J dropped 4 bases, with 12 bases sitting between them. The CDR3 sequence is 15 residues long. Germline CDR1 and CDR2: SGHTA and FQGTGA.